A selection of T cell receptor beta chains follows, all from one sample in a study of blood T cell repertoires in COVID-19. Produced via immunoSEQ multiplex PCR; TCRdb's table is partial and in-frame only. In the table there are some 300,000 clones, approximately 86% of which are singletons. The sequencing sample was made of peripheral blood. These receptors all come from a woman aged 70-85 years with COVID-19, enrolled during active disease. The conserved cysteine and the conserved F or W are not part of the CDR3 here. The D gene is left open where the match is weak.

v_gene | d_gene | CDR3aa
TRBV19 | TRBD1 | ATTQVGTGFGYT
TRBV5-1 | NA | ASSFRGTTGELF
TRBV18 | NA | ASSQSSVKSGANVLT
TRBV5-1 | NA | ASSSGEGNEKLF
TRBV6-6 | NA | ASRTGTAYTEAF
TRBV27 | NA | ASTLGGGMNTEAF
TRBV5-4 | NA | ASSLEAVNEQF
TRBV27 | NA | ASSLAGVSTDTQY
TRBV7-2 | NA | ASSFGRIQETQY
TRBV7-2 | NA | ASSLGGYSNQPQH
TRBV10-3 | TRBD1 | AISAGTALNTEAF
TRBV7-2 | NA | ASSLVFSGDGEQF
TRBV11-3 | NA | ASSLGSQDTQY
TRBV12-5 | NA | ASGLSLDTSSYNEQF
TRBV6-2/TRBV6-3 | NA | ASSSSRDTIY
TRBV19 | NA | ASSTSGREGGYT
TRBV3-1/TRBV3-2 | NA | ASSQDLSGNTIY
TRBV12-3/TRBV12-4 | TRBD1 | AIQQGAHEQF
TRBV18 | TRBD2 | ASFPGLAGGRNTGELF
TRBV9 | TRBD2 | ASSEGVAGAQETQY
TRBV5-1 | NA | ASSPTLTGELF
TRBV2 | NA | ASSKTAGTHYNEQF
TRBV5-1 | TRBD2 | ASSSGGAGNEQF
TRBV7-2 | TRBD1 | ASSLGQGDGYT
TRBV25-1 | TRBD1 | ASSEQGAGSYNSPLH
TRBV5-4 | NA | ASSKAGLNTGELF
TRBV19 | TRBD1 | ASTAGQGYGYT
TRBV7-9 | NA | ASSLALGDVYEQY
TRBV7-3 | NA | ASSLWTGEEPQH
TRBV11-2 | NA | ASSLAGGTDTQY
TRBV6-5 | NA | ASSYSEPGDYNEQF
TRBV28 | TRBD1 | ASTLLQGLNTEAF
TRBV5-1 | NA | ASSSGRGTSPSNGYT
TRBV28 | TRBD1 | ASSFRDRGFLGYGYT
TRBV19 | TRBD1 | ASGTGWNYGYT
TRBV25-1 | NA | ASLPGSYNSPLH
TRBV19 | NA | ASSIYGNSPLH
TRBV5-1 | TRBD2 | ASTGGRAGANVLT
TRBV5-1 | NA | ASSLGEFSYNEQF
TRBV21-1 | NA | ASSKLRQLNNQPQH
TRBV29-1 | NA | SVEEGTDTQY
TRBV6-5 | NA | ASSYRGTGTEAF
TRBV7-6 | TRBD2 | ASSLGLAGSYEQY
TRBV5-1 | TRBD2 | ASSLGTSAETQY
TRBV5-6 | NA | ASSSGVLNSPLH
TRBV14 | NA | ASSRSFQETQY
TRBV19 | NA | ASSPSRDSERYT
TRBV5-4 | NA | ASSLAGTNQPQH
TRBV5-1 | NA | ASSSLADTDTQY
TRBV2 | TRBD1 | ASTPLTGFGETQY
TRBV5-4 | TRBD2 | ASSLGRLAGSTDTQY
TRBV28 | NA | ASRLQGRSTEAF
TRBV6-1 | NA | ASSEGPGPYEQY